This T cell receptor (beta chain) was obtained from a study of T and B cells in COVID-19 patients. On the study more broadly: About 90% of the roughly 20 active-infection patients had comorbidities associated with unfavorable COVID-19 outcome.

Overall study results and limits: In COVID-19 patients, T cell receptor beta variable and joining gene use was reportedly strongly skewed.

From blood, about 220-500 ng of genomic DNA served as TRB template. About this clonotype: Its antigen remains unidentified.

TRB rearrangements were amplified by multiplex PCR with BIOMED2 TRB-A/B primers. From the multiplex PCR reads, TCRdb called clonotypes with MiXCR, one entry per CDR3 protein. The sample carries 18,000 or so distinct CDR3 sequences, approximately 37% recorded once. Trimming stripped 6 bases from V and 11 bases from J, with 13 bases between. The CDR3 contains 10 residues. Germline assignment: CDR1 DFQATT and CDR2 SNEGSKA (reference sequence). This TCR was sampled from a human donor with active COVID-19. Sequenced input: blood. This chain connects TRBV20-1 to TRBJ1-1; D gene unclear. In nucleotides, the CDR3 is TGCAGTGCAACCGAGTCCGGGGCTTTCTTT. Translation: CSATESGAFF.